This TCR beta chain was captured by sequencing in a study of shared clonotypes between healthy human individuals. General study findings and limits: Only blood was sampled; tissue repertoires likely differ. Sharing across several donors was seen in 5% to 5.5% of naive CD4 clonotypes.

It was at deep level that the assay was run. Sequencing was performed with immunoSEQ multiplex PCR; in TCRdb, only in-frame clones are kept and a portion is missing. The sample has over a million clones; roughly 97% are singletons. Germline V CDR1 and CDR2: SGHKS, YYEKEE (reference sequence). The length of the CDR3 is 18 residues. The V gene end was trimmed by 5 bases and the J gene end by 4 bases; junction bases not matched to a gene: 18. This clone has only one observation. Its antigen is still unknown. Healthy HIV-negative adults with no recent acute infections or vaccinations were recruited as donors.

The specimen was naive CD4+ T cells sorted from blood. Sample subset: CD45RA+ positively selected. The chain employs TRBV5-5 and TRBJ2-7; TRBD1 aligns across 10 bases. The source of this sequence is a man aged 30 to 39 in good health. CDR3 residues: CASRGPGQGTSSVYEQYF. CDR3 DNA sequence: TGTGCCAGCAGGGGACCGGGACAGGGGACTTCGTCTGTTTACGAGCAGTACTTC.